The 6 T cell receptor beta chains presented below share a single source sample, sequenced in a study of blood T cells in healthy people across ages. A second PCR, run for roughly 7 to 11 cycles, used a sample-barcoded 5' primer plus a J-beta primer mix. TCRdb redid the calling of the 5' RACE reads with MiXCR, one entry per CDR3 protein. The sample yields hundreds of thousands of distinct CDR3 sequences, 25% to 30% seen once. The specimen was blood. The receptors were sampled from a woman older than 75 in good health.

The rearrangement uses TRBV4-1 and TRBJ2-1, with TRBD1 matching over 7 bases. CDR3 size: 15 residues. The V segment lost 1 base and the J segment 7 bases; nucleotides outside the gene matches: 7. The germline V gene encodes CDR1 MGHRA and CDR2 YSYEKL. The CDR3 DNA follows: TGCGCCAGCAGCCAAGGTCACCGGACAGGTAATGAGCAGTTCTTC. Protein sequence: CASSQGHRTGNEQFF.

Points on this clonotype: A junction end diverges from the germline sequence, so it may reflect a read error. The chain joins TRBV9 to TRBJ1-5; D is ambiguous. Germline V gene data show CDR1 as SGDLS and CDR2 as YYNGEE. The CDR3 is 15 residues long. The CDR3 sequence is CASSVGQGLNQSQHF. In DNA, the CDR3 is TGTGCCAGCAGCGTAGGGCAAGGACTCAATCAGTCCCAGCATTTT.

This clonotype occurred many times. The J gene is TRBJ2-3, the V gene TRBV15; D may be TRBD1 (5 bases). Trimming pared 1 base from V and 4 bases from J, leaving 9 bases between. CDR1 is LNHNV, CDR2 YYDKDF, per germline (reference sequence). The CDR3 runs 14 residues. CDR3 protein: CATSRVGAPDTQYF. CDR3 DNA sequence: TGTGCCACCAGCAGAGTTGGGGCCCCAGATACGCAGTATTTT. The full variable domain, with the rest looked up from reference TRBV15 and TRBJ2-3, is DAMVIQNPRYQVTQFGKPVTLSCSQTLNHNVMYWYQQKSSQAPKLLFHYYDKDFNNEADTPDNFQSRRPNTSFCFLDIRSPGLGDTAMYLCATSRVGAPDTQYFGPGTRLTVL.

Only a few counts were recorded for this clonotype. The chain employs TRBV15 and TRBJ1-1, with D possibly matching TRBD1 (5 bases). Germline V gene sequence: CDR1 LNHNV, CDR2 YYDKDF (reference sequence). CDR3 size: 13 residues. Trimming shortened V by 1 base and J by 6 bases, and 9 bases separated the two germline ends. The CDR3 protein is CATSRGRGAEAFF. For the CDR3, the DNA is TGTGCCACCAGCAGAGGGAGGGGAGCTGAAGCTTTCTTT. Complete variable domain (other parts from reference TRBV15 and TRBJ1-1): DAMVIQNPRYQVTQFGKPVTLSCSQTLNHNVMYWYQQKSSQAPKLLFHYYDKDFNNEADTPDNFQSRRPNTSFCFLDIRSPGLGDTAMYLCATSRGRGAEAFFGQGTRLTVV.

The chain employs TRBV29-1 and TRBJ1-4; D gene unclear. This CDR3 has 14 amino acids. Trimming took off 6 bases at V and 7 bases at J, with 18 bases between the two ends. In germline, CDR1 is SQVTM, CDR2 ANQGSEA. The CDR3 DNA follows: TGCAGCGTATCGGACCCGGCGCGTGGTGAAAAACTGTTTTTT. Its protein product is CSVSDPARGEKLFF.

This clonotype was recorded a few times. The chain recombines TRBV20-1 with TRBJ1-2; D possibly corresponds to TRBD1 (6 bases). V lost 2 bases to trimming and J lost 0 bases, with 7 bases between them. The germline V gene encodes CDR1 DFQATT and CDR2 SNEGSKA (reference sequence). The CDR3 is 13 residues long. The CDR3 bases are TGCAGTGCTAGACAGGGGCCTAACTATGGCTACACCTTC. As protein: CSARQGPNYGYTF.